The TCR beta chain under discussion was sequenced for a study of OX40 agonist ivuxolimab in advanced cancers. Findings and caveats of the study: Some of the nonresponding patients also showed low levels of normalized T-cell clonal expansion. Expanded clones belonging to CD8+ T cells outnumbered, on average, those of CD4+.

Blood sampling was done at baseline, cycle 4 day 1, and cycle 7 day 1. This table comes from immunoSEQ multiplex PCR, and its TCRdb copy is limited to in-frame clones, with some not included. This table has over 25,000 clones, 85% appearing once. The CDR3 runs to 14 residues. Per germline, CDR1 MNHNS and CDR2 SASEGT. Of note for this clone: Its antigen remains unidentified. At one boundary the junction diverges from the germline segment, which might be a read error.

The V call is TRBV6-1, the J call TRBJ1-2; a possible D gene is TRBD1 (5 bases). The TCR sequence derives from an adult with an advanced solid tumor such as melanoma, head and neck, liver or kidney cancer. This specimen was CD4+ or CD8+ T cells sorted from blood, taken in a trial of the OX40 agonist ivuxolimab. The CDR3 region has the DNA TGTGCCAGCAGTCTAAGCCGGGACCACTATAGCTACACCTTC. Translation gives CASSLSRDHYSYTF.